These T cell receptor beta chains were read from a single sample in a study of vaccination effects on CD4 cells after COVID-19. Their antigens are not known. TCRdb's table, derived via immunoSEQ multiplex PCR, lists solely in-frame clones and lacks some. The sample consists of tens of thousands of clones, 82% of them appearing once. The sample consisted of CD4+ T cells from PBMCs cultured with HCoV-NL63 spike peptides, taken after COVID-19 vaccination. The origin of the receptors is a human donor who received a COVID-19 vaccine. Some clones in this sample may be carry-over from other donors' samples. Each CDR3 is given with its conserved first and last residue. Each record gives: J gene, CDR3 length, V gene, CDR3 protein.

J gene: TRBJ2-3; CDR3 length: 13; V gene: TRBV6-2/TRBV6-3; CDR3 protein: CASSYRSTDTQYF
J gene: TRBJ1-6; CDR3 length: 15; V gene: TRBV2; CDR3 protein: CASKRGGSGNSPLHF
J gene: TRBJ2-3; CDR3 length: 17; V gene: TRBV10-1; CDR3 protein: CASSGSPGRGNSDTQYF
J gene: TRBJ1-1; CDR3 length: 13; V gene: TRBV5-1; CDR3 protein: CASSLVQDTEAFF
J gene: TRBJ1-4; CDR3 length: 14; V gene: TRBV2; CDR3 protein: CASSVIGGVEKLFF
J gene: TRBJ2-5; CDR3 length: 16; V gene: TRBV12-5; CDR3 protein: CASGLGNRGWGETQYF
J gene: TRBJ1-3; CDR3 length: 14; V gene: TRBV28; CDR3 protein: CASTLQGSGNTIYF
J gene: TRBJ1-1; CDR3 length: 12; V gene: TRBV15; CDR3 protein: CATSRDGSEAFF
J gene: TRBJ2-1; CDR3 length: 17; V gene: TRBV3-1/TRBV3-2; CDR3 protein: CASSRRALRGVGNEQFF
J gene: TRBJ2-3; CDR3 length: 12; V gene: TRBV29-1; CDR3 protein: CSCSLVADTQYF
J gene: TRBJ1-5; CDR3 length: 15; V gene: TRBV6-6; CDR3 protein: CASTWGGEGNQPQHF
J gene: TRBJ1-2; CDR3 length: 14; V gene: TRBV19; CDR3 protein: CASSIERQGNGYTF
J gene: TRBJ1-1; CDR3 length: 14; V gene: TRBV27; CDR3 protein: CASSLPGRNTEAFF
J gene: TRBJ1-1; CDR3 length: 14; V gene: TRBV5-1; CDR3 protein: CASSNGLGITEAFF
J gene: TRBJ2-2; CDR3 length: 16; V gene: TRBV7-2; CDR3 protein: CASSPPRTGWTGELFF
J gene: TRBJ1-6; CDR3 length: 16; V gene: TRBV4-1; CDR3 protein: CASSQEGFLNNSPLHF
J gene: TRBJ1-3; CDR3 length: 15; V gene: TRBV11-2; CDR3 protein: CASSLETGAGNTIYF
J gene: TRBJ2-5; CDR3 length: 15; V gene: TRBV6-2/TRBV6-3; CDR3 protein: CASSTRTGGDQTQYF
J gene: TRBJ1-6; CDR3 length: 13; V gene: TRBV6-6; CDR3 protein: CAIQGQFNSPLHF
J gene: TRBJ2-5; CDR3 length: 15; V gene: TRBV19; CDR3 protein: CASSYRGSFVETQYF
J gene: TRBJ2-6; CDR3 length: 14; V gene: TRBV5-1; CDR3 protein: CASSPESGANVLTF
J gene: TRBJ1-6; CDR3 length: 13; V gene: TRBV12-3/TRBV12-4; CDR3 protein: CASGRTGNSPLHF
J gene: TRBJ2-5; CDR3 length: 16; V gene: TRBV7-8; CDR3 protein: CASSLGFAGAQETQYF
J gene: TRBJ2-4; CDR3 length: 11; V gene: TRBV7-9; CDR3 protein: CASSDRDIQYF
J gene: TRBJ1-1; CDR3 length: 15; V gene: TRBV6-2/TRBV6-3; CDR3 protein: CASSDLQGVGSEAFF
J gene: TRBJ2-2; CDR3 length: 16; V gene: TRBV19; CDR3 protein: CASSIEAAPGAGELFF
J gene: TRBJ1-1; CDR3 length: 13; V gene: TRBV2; CDR3 protein: CASSWTVNTEAFF
J gene: TRBJ1-4; CDR3 length: 15; V gene: TRBV6-1; CDR3 protein: CASSEAVSANEKLFF
J gene: TRBJ1-2; CDR3 length: 14; V gene: TRBV3-1/TRBV3-2; CDR3 protein: CASSQLTGIYGYTF
J gene: TRBJ2-5; CDR3 length: 14; V gene: TRBV28; CDR3 protein: CASGTSGAQETQYF
J gene: TRBJ1-2; CDR3 length: 12; V gene: TRBV30; CDR3 protein: CAFRQGNYGYTF
J gene: TRBJ2-5; CDR3 length: 14; V gene: TRBV29-1; CDR3 protein: CSLPGQGVEETQYF
J gene: TRBJ2-5; CDR3 length: 14; V gene: TRBV5-1; CDR3 protein: CASSLGTGAETQYF
J gene: TRBJ2-1; CDR3 length: 16; V gene: TRBV24-1; CDR3 protein: CATSDLTGGSYNEQFF
J gene: TRBJ1-1; CDR3 length: 16; V gene: TRBV5-1; CDR3 protein: CASSLASGGGDTEAFF
J gene: TRBJ1-5; CDR3 length: 14; V gene: TRBV28; CDR3 protein: CASSLIRGGQPQHF
J gene: TRBJ2-3; CDR3 length: 16; V gene: TRBV5-1; CDR3 protein: CASNLAGTGRTDTQYF